The following is a T cell receptor beta chain sequence with its context. Its antigen is unknown. The Oncomine TCR Beta short-read assay was applied to DNA of cultured CD4+ T cells. MiXCR was run by TCRdb on the PCR reads, yielding one entry per CDR3 protein. The sample comprises over 15,000 distinct CDR3 sequences, 52% of which are singletons, and less than 20% rests with the top ten. The entry originates in a study of vaccination and CD4 T cells after COVID-19. In the study overall: Overlapping SARS-CoV-2, HCoV-NL63, HCoV-OC43 and HCoV-229E spike peptides stimulated the cells.

The time point: late sampling 161 to 241 days after vaccination in a few convalescent patients. Treatment: roughly ten-day PBMC culture with coronavirus spike peptide pools or control peptides (ViraFEST assay). Sequences were derived from CD4+ T cells from blood, cultured in vitro, sampled about 7 months after SARS-CoV-2 vaccination. The sequence was collected from a human donor who had recovered from COVID-19.

CDR3 protein: CASSQSVSGNYGYTF. CDR3 in DNA: TGTGCCAGCAGCCAATCGGTCTCAGGGAACTATGGCTACACCTTC. This rearrangement joins TRBV27 to TRBJ1-2, with D tentatively TRBD1 (5 bases). Germline CDR1 and CDR2: MNHEY and SMNVEV (reference sequence). CDR3 length: 15 amino acids. Trimming pared 6 bases from V and 2 bases from J, leaving 16 bases between.